A single sample gave rise to the 17 T cell receptor beta chains below, sequenced in a study of blood T cell repertoires in COVID-19. Method: immunoSEQ multiplex PCR; TCRdb's copy keeps in-frame clones and lacks some. Among 25,000 to 30,000 clones listed, roughly 80% were seen once. Sequencing was performed on peripheral blood. The source is a man aged 45-60 years with active or convalescent COVID-19.

This chain joins TRBV3-1 (or the pseudogene TRBV3-2) and TRBJ2-3, with D unresolved. CDR1 is LGHDT and CDR2 is YNNKEL in the germline V gene (reference sequence). CDR3 length: 17 residues. Between the trimmed V and J ends, which lost 1 base and 0 bases, there was a span of 14 bases. This chain's CDR3 is CASSQVSFLSSTDTQYF. Here the CDR3 DNA reads TGTGCCAGCAGCCAAGTTAGTTTCCTATCGAGCACAGATACGCAGTATTTT.

Only one count was recorded for this clone. A much larger clone sits a single nucleotide away, making a read error possible. The chain is built from TRBV5-1 and TRBJ2-3; 9 bases match TRBD2. CDR1 is SGHRS, CDR2 YFSETQ, per germline. V was clipped by 7 bases and J by 6 bases; unmatched bases: 9. The CDR3 sequence is 14 residues long. The CDR3 loop reads CASRAGGRGDTQYF. The DNA for the CDR3 is TGCGCCAGCCGCGCGGGGGGGCGGGGCGATACGCAGTATTTT.

The chain carries TRBV11-3 and TRBJ1-1; 10 bases agree with TRBD1. CDR1 is SGHNT, CDR2 YENEEA, per germline. With 0 bases clipped from V and 10 bases from J, the junction kept 5 bases outside the gene matches. CDR3 size: 14 residues. The CDR3 sequence: CASSLDGTGAGAFF. The CDR3 bases are TGTGCCAGCAGCTTAGACGGGACAGGGGCCGGAGCTTTCTTT.

This chain uses TRBV6-5 with TRBJ1-2, with a tentative D call TRBD1 (6 bases). With 2 bases removed from V and 7 bases from J, the gap between germline ends came to 8 bases. Per the germline V gene, CDR1 is MNHEY and CDR2 is SVGAGI. CDR3 length equals 12 residues. The CDR3 region is CASSYEGGGYTF. The CDR3 nucleotides read TGTGCCAGCAGTTACGAAGGGGGTGGCTACACCTTC.

The V gene is TRBV12-3 or TRBV12-4, the J gene TRBJ2-7; D unresolved. This CDR3 is built from 12 residues. V shed 4 bases and J shed 0 bases, with 4 bases lying between them. CDR3 protein: CASSSVSYEQYF. CDR3 nucleotides: TGTGCCAGCAGTTCTGTCTCCTACGAGCAGTACTTC.

The chain employs TRBV12-3 or TRBV12-4 and TRBJ2-7; D may be TRBD1 (7 bases). This CDR3 spans 13 amino acids. The V gene lost 8 bases and the J gene lost 6 bases, with 17 bases spanning the gap. In DNA, the CDR3 is TGTGCCAGCGCGGGACAGTCCCTTGGCGAGCAGTACTTC. Residues: CASAGQSLGEQYF.

The chain carries TRBV12-3 or TRBV12-4 and TRBJ1-1; 10 bases agree with TRBD1. V lost 5 bases to trimming and J lost 5 bases; unmatched junction nucleotides: 2. The CDR3 is made up of 13 amino acids. The CDR3 DNA sequence: TGTGCCAGCAGTCGACAGGGGGCGACTGAAGCTTTCTTT. Translation gives CASSRQGATEAFF.

The chain carries TRBV10-3 and TRBJ2-7; 9 bases agree with TRBD1. Trimming cost V 4 bases and J 6 bases; bases outside gene matches: 4. The CDR3 is 13 amino acids. Germline values: CDR1 ENHRY, CDR2 SYGVKD. The CDR3 region is CAISVGQGFEQYF. The CDR3 DNA reads TGTGCCATCAGTGTGGGACAGGGATTCGAGCAGTACTTC.

The CDR3 region has the DNA TGTGCCAGCAGTTACGGGGGTGGACAGGGGCTCTACGAGCAGTACTTC. Protein sequence: CASSYGGGQGLYEQYF. This sequence joins TRBV6-5 and TRBJ2-7; 9 nucleotides align to TRBD1. V lost 2 bases, J lost 3 bases, and 8 bases stayed unmatched. Germline CDR1 and CDR2: MNHEY and SVGAGI. CDR3 length equals 16 residues.

The chain is built from TRBV28 and TRBJ2-7, with 8 bases aligning to TRBD1. CDR1 MDHEN and CDR2 SYDVKM come from the germline V gene. The trim removed 4 bases at V and 2 bases at J, leaving 7 bases unmatched. This CDR3 has 15 amino acids. CDR3 in amino acids: CASSSRRTGTYEQYF. CDR3 DNA sequence: TGTGCCAGCAGTTCCCGCCGGACAGGGACCTACGAGCAGTACTTC. Using reference TRBV28 and TRBJ2-7 for the parts outside the CDR3, the full variable domain is DVKVTQSSRYLVKRTGEKVFLECVQDMDHENMFWYRQDPGLGLRLIYFSYDVKMKEKGDIPEGYSVSREKKERFSLILESASTNQTSMYLCASSSRRTGTYEQYFGPGTRLTVT.

The V gene is TRBV6-6, the J gene TRBJ2-5, with a tentative D call TRBD2 (5 bases). The V gene lost 5 bases and the J gene lost 2 bases, with 12 bases spanning the gap. Germline V gene data show CDR1 as MNHNY and CDR2 as SVGAGI (reference sequence). CDR3 length: 14 amino acids. CDR3 coding DNA: TGTGCCAGCAGTCCCGGGGTTAGACAAGAGACCCAGTACTTC. This sequence encodes CASSPGVRQETQYF.

The gene calls are TRBV6-1 and TRBJ1-2; D is uncertain. Germline values: CDR1 MNHNS, CDR2 SASEGT. V was trimmed by 2 bases and J by 4 bases, leaving 8 bases between them. The CDR3 sequence is 13 residues long. The CDR3 is CASSESQSYGYTF. As DNA, the CDR3 is TGTGCCAGCAGTGAATCACAGTCCTATGGCTACACCTTC.

The chain combines TRBV3-1 (or the pseudogene TRBV3-2) with TRBJ1-3; 13 bases align to TRBD2. The J call may be mistaken, given a closer DNA end match to TRBJ2-2. Germline V CDR1 and CDR2: LGHDT, YNNKEL (reference sequence). CDR3 length equals 17 residues. The CDR3 coding sequence is TGTGCCAGCAGCCAAGTGGCAGGACTAGCGGGAGCCGGGGAGCTGTTTTTT. Its protein product is CASSQVAGLAGAGELFF.

This clone was observed once. The CDR3 spells CANRQGMNTEAFF. The DNA of the CDR3 is TGTGCCAACCGCCAGGGGATGAACACTGAAGCTTTCTTT. This chain joins TRBV2 and TRBJ1-1, with D possibly being TRBD1 (6 bases). CDR1 SNHLY and CDR2 FYNNEI come from the germline V gene. Trimming pared 10 bases from V and 0 bases from J, leaving 12 bases between. The CDR3 is 13 residues long.

V usage is TRBV5-1 and J usage is TRBJ2-5, with D perhaps matching TRBD2 (6 bases). With 2 bases removed from V and 5 bases from J, the gap between germline ends came to 16 bases. Germline V lookup: CDR1 SGHRS, CDR2 YFSETQ. The CDR3 contains 15 residues. CDR3 in amino acids: CASSFGLHPPETQYF. CDR3 DNA sequence: TGCGCCAGCAGCTTCGGACTACACCCTCCCGAGACCCAGTACTTC.

The chain joins TRBV5-1 to TRBJ1-5, with 7 bases matching TRBD1. The V segment lost 0 bases and the J segment 8 bases; nucleotides outside the gene matches: 8. The germline gives CDR1 SGHRS, CDR2 YFSETQ. This CDR3 spans 15 amino acids. CDR3 protein: CASSLDQGGREPQHF. In nucleotides, the CDR3 is TGCGCCAGCAGCTTGGACCAGGGGGGTAGGGAGCCCCAGCATTTT.

The sample holds one count of this clone. The chain has TRBV11-2 and TRBJ1-2; D gene uncertain. This CDR3 has 13 residues. Germline V lookup: CDR1 SGHAT, CDR2 FQNNGV. Trimming stripped 5 bases from V and 2 bases from J, with 9 bases between. This CDR3 is CASSPGRNYGYTF. The CDR3 DNA follows: TGTGCCAGCAGCCCCGGGAGGAACTATGGCTACACCTTC.